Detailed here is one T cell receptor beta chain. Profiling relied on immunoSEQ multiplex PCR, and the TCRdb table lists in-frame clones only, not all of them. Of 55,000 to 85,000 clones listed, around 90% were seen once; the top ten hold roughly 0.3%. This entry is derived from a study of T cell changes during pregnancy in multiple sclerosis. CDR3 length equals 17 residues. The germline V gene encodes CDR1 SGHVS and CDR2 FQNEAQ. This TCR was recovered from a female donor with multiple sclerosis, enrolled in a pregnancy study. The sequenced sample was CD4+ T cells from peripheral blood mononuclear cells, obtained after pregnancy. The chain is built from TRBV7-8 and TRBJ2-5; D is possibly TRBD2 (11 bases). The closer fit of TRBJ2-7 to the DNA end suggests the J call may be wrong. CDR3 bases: TGTGCCAGCAGCCCCGGACAGGGGGGACTAGCGGTCTACGAGCAGTACTTC. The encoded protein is CASSPGQGGLAVYEQYF.